The 12 T cell receptor beta chains listed next were all sequenced from one sample in a study of shared clonotypes between healthy human individuals. This table comes from immunoSEQ multiplex PCR, and its TCRdb copy is limited to in-frame clones, with some not included. This sample yields 2 million to 2.5 million clones, of which about 90% are seen a single time; around 0.35% belongs to the top ten. Sequenced: naive CD4+ T cells from PBMCs. As for subset: CD45RA+ positively selected. The receptors here all came from a man younger than 30 in good health. Some clones in this sample may be carry-over from other donors' samples.

V is TRBV5-4 and J is TRBJ2-7; the match to TRBD2 covers 14 bases. CDR1 and CDR2 (germline): SGHNT, YYREEE (reference sequence). The CDR3 consists of 17 residues. The J segment lost 0 bases and the V segment lost 4 bases, leaving 6 bases of the junction unmatched. This chain's CDR3 is CASSPGLAGAPSYEQYF. In nucleotides, the CDR3 is TGTGCCAGCAGCCCGGGACTAGCGGGAGCTCCCTCCTACGAGCAGTACTTC.

The V call is TRBV9, the J call TRBJ2-7, with 10 bases lining up with TRBD1. The CDR3 runs 18 residues. Germline V gives CDR1 SGDLS, CDR2 YYNGEE. The J segment lost 0 bases and the V segment lost 3 bases, leaving 12 bases of the junction unmatched. The CDR3 region is CASSAGTGAHSSSYEQYF. In DNA, the CDR3 is TGTGCCAGCAGCGCAGGGACAGGGGCCCACTCCAGCTCCTACGAGCAGTACTTC.

This clone was seen only once. This chain connects TRBV6-6 to TRBJ2-7, with TRBD2 identical over 8 bases. Germline V gene lookup returns CDR1 MNHNY and CDR2 SVGAGI (reference sequence). The CDR3 covers 14 residues. With V trimmed by 2 bases and J by 3 bases, 3 bases remained unmatched. The CDR3 sequence is CASSYILAGYEQYF. The CDR3 nucleotides are TGTGCCAGCAGTTACATCCTAGCGGGCTACGAGCAGTACTTC.

The chain links TRBV5-1 to TRBJ2-3; 8 positions agree with TRBD2. The CDR3 has 16 residues. Germline V gene sequence: CDR1 SGHRS, CDR2 YFSETQ. J was trimmed by 4 bases and V by 0 bases; bases with no gene match: 7. The CDR3 loop is CASSLATSGSADTQYF. DNA of the CDR3: TGCGCCAGCAGCTTGGCAACAAGCGGGAGTGCAGATACGCAGTATTTT.

The CDR3 here is CASSTTGGTHYGYTF. CDR3 DNA: TGTGCCAGTAGCACAACAGGCGGAACTCACTATGGCTACACCTTC. V gene TRBV19 combines with J gene TRBJ1-2, with D maybe TRBD1 (5 bases). CDR3 size: 15 residues. The germline CDR1 and CDR2 sequences are LNHDA and SQIVND (reference sequence). V lost 6 bases and J 3 bases, leaving 17 bases between the germline ends.

The V gene is TRBV6-6, the J gene TRBJ1-5; D ambiguous. V gave up 8 bases and J gave up 6 bases, with 11 bases separating them. CDR1 MNHNY and CDR2 SVGAGI come from the germline V gene (reference sequence). The CDR3 contains 12 residues. The CDR3 is CASYEGGQPQHF. CDR3 DNA sequence: TGTGCCAGCTATGAGGGCGGTCAGCCCCAGCATTTT.

The rearrangement links TRBV29-1 to TRBJ2-7, with 8 positions matching TRBD1. Germline trimming cut 4 bases from V and 7 bases from J; bases unmatched to any gene: 15. There are 15 residues in the CDR3. Germline V gene lookup returns CDR1 SQVTM and CDR2 ANQGSEA. The CDR3 bases are TGCAGCGTTGCCACTACGAGACAGGGGTTTGGGGAGCAGTACTTC. This gives the protein CSVATTRQGFGEQYF.

The chain combines TRBV5-6 with TRBJ1-6; 7 bases are a match to TRBD1. The germline V gene encodes CDR1 SGHDT and CDR2 YYEEEE. Trimming removed 4 bases from V and 12 bases from J; junction bases left unmatched: 13. The CDR3 spans 15 residues. The CDR3 sequence: CASSHRDSLERPLHF. CDR3 nucleotides: TGTGCCAGCAGCCACAGGGACAGCCTAGAAAGACCCCTCCACTTT.

This clone was seen a few times. The gene calls are TRBV28 and TRBJ1-2; TRBD1 aligns across 7 bases. The junction had 2 bases not matched to a gene; V was cut back by 8 bases and J by 2 bases. This CDR3 region has 12 residues. Germline V gene sequence: CDR1 MDHEN, CDR2 SYDVKM. DNA for the CDR3: TGTGCCAGCCAGACAGGGAACTATGGCTACACCTTC. Its protein is CASQTGNYGYTF.

V and J are TRBV11-2 and TRBJ2-6; D is unresolved. Germline V gene data show CDR1 as SGHAT and CDR2 as FQNNGV. The CDR3 loop spans 15 amino acids. The V gene lost 0 bases and the J gene lost 3 bases, with 6 bases spanning the gap. The CDR3 DNA sequence: TGTGCCAGCAGCTTAGAGGGTTTTGGGGCCAACGTCCTGACTTTC. It yields the protein CASSLEGFGANVLTF.

The chain has TRBV11-2 and TRBJ2-2, with 8 bases fitting TRBD2. From germline, CDR1 is SGHAT and CDR2 FQNNGV. CDR3 length: 15 amino acids. The trim removed 3 bases at V and 7 bases at J, leaving 7 bases unmatched. The DNA for the CDR3 is TGTGCCAGCAGCTTTTCAGCGGGAGTTGTCGGGGAGCTGTTTTTT. It specifies CASSFSAGVVGELFF. Supplemented by reference TRBV11-2 and TRBJ2-2, the full variable domain reads EAGVAQSPRYKIIEKRQSVAFWCNPISGHATLYWYQQILGQGPKLLIQFQNNGVVDDSQLPKDRFSAERLKGVDSTLKIQPAKLEDSAVYLCASSFSAGVVGELFFGEGSRLTVL.

The chain links TRBV7-8 to TRBJ2-7, with TRBD2 matching 11 bases. The V gene's germline CDR1 is SGHVS and CDR2 FQNEAQ. Trimming at V came to 4 bases and at J to 6 bases, leaving 5 bases not matched to a gene. CDR3 size: 14 residues. This CDR3 is CASSSAGTSGEQYF. CDR3 coding DNA: TGTGCCAGCAGCTCGGCCGGGACTAGCGGCGAGCAGTACTTC.